The TCR beta chain described here comes from a study of vaccination effects on CD4 cells after COVID-19. General observations from the study: There were few convalescent patients in the study and no early post-infection timepoints. Cross-reaction with common cold coronaviruses was seen in only 1 of 255 vaccine-induced clones from healthy vaccinees.

Sequencing was performed with immunoSEQ multiplex PCR; in TCRdb, only in-frame clones are kept and a portion is missing. In the table there are tens of thousands of clones, roughly 80% of which are singletons. About this clone: Its antigen remains unknown.

The ViraFEST assay expanded antigen-specific CD4+ T cells with viral peptide pools before sequencing. After less than 11 days in culture, the CD4+ T cells were isolated. A density of fewer than 2.5 million PBMC per well was used; these cells were cultured with 10 IU/ml IL-2 and approximately 10 ug/ml peptides. The sample in question was CD4+ T cells from PBMCs cultured with HCoV-229E spike peptides, obtained before COVID-19 vaccination. This clonotype originated in a human donor who received a COVID-19 vaccine.

This CDR3 is CAISERTDDGYTF. CDR3 DNA: TGTGCCATCAGTGAGAGGACAGACGATGGCTACACCTTC. V is TRBV10-3 and J is TRBJ1-2; D is possibly TRBD1 (6 bases). Trimming removed 2 bases at V and 6 bases at J, with 10 bases between. CDR3 length: 13 amino acids. CDR1 and CDR2 from the germline V gene are ENHRY and SYGVKD.